The 15 T cell receptor beta chains reported below all come from one sample, sequenced in a study of control samples from healthy donors and cancer patients (dated by TCRdb to about 2020). Preparation of the library involved the immunoSEQ multiplex PCR assay. TCRdb took this table from immuneACCESS and kept in-frame rearrangements with V and J called. Such tables lack part of the clones; where checked against another copy, unresolved V genes explain under half of the gap, and the rest is unexplained. The sample yields tens of thousands of clones; 90% were counted once. The top ten constitute over 3% of the sample. The sequencing input was blood. The receptors here all came from a woman aged 18-35 years in good health.

The V and J genes are TRBV2 and TRBJ2-2; 9 bases map to TRBD2. The CDR3 loop spans 16 amino acids. Looked up from germline, CDR1 is SNHLY and CDR2 is FYNNEI. The J segment lost 5 bases and the V segment lost 2 bases, leaving 6 bases of the junction unmatched. The CDR3 DNA is TGTGCCAGCAGTGAAACTCCGGGACTAGCAACCGGGGAGCTGTTTTTT. Protein: CASSETPGLATGELFF.

V and J are TRBV19 and TRBJ1-1; D is possibly TRBD1 (5 bases). CDR1 and CDR2 from the germline V gene are LNHDA and SQIVND (reference sequence). Trimming pared 8 bases from V and 1 base from J, leaving 11 bases between. The CDR3 has 13 amino acids. CDR3 nucleotides: TGTGCCAGTCATAGGGACCCGAACACTGAAGCTTTCTTT. This gives the protein CASHRDPNTEAFF.

The chain is built from TRBV6-4 and TRBJ1-1; D may be TRBD1 (6 bases). The germline CDR1 and CDR2 sequences are MRHNA and SNTAGT. Trimming left V 9 bases short and J 0 bases short, with 17 bases between. The CDR3 has 15 residues. CDR3 loop: CARGGETIMNTEAFF. In DNA, the CDR3 is TGTGCCAGGGGGGGCGAAACCATTATGAACACTGAAGCTTTCTTT.

The V call is TRBV2, the J call TRBJ2-7; 7 bases fit TRBD1. V dropped 5 bases and J dropped 2; count of bases not matched to a gene: 9. CDR1 SNHLY and CDR2 FYNNEI come from the germline V gene. The CDR3 consists of 15 residues. The CDR3 sequence: CASSILGTVAYEQYF. CDR3 bases: TGTGCCAGCAGTATCCTCGGGACAGTGGCCTACGAGCAGTACTTC.

V and J are TRBV5-1 and TRBJ1-1, with 12 bases matching TRBD1. Germline assignment: CDR1 SGHRS and CDR2 YFSETQ. This CDR3 has 16 residues. V was clipped by 4 bases and J by 6 bases; unmatched bases: 10. CDR3 residues: CASSPSTGTGGPEAFF. CDR3 bases: TGCGCCAGCAGCCCGAGTACCGGGACAGGGGGCCCTGAAGCTTTCTTT.

The chain couples TRBV9 to TRBJ1-1; no firm D call. CDR1 is SGDLS and CDR2 is YYNGEE in the germline V gene. Trimming pared 0 bases from V and 0 bases from J, leaving 9 bases between. The CDR3 sequence is 15 residues long. The chain's CDR3 is CASSVEMYLNTEAFF. As DNA, the CDR3 is TGTGCCAGCAGCGTAGAGATGTACTTGAACACTGAAGCTTTCTTT.

This chain joins TRBV6-5 and TRBJ1-2, with 8 positions matching TRBD1. There are 13 residues in the CDR3. The germline V gene has CDR1 MNHEY and CDR2 SVGAGI. V shed 8 bases and J 4 bases; nucleotides not matched to a gene: 6. In DNA form, the CDR3 reads TGTGCCAGCTGGGCAGGGGGCGGCTATGGCTACACCTTC. Protein: CASWAGGGYGYTF.

CDR3 in DNA: TGTGCCAGCAGTCTACGGGCTACCTCCGGGCATCAGCCCCAGCATTTT. The encoded protein is CASSLRATSGHQPQHF. V is TRBV6-6 and J is TRBJ1-5; no reliable D call. This CDR3 comprises 16 residues. Looked up from germline, CDR1 is MNHNY and CDR2 is SVGAGI (reference sequence). The germline V and J ends were trimmed by 5 bases and 5 bases, with 19 bases remaining between them.

The CDR3 is CASSLAGGPSEQFF. In DNA form, the CDR3 reads TGTGCCAGCAGCTTAGCGGGGGGGCCGAGTGAGCAGTTCTTC. The chain carries TRBV11-1 and TRBJ2-1, with D possibly matching TRBD2 (7 bases). V gave up 0 bases and J gave up 9 bases, with 12 bases separating them. This CDR3 spans 14 amino acids. Per germline, CDR1 SGHAT and CDR2 FQDESV (reference sequence).

The V and J genes are TRBV9 and TRBJ1-1; D might be TRBD1 (6 bases). CDR1 and CDR2 (germline): SGDLS, YYNGEE. The CDR3 loop spans 14 amino acids. The ends were cut back, 0 bases at V and 4 bases at J, with 10 bases in the middle. CDR3 bases: TGTGCCAGCAGCGTAGAAGGGGGGCGCACTGAAGCTTTCTTT. As protein: CASSVEGGRTEAFF.

The chain couples TRBV12-3 or TRBV12-4 to TRBJ1-2; 8 bases map to TRBD1. The CDR3 length is 12 residues. The V and J ends lost 7 bases and 8 bases, in that order; junction bases with no gene match: 6. The CDR3 spells CASKDRARGYTF. DNA for the CDR3: TGTGCCAGCAAGGACAGGGCACGAGGCTACACCTTC.

This clone has only a few counts. The chain combines TRBV5-4 with TRBJ1-1; TRBD1 is a possible D gene (5 bases). The CDR3 consists of 15 residues. With 4 bases removed from V and 0 bases from J, the gap between germline ends came to 13 bases. Germline V gene data show CDR1 as SGHNT and CDR2 as YYREEE (reference sequence). In nucleotides, the CDR3 is TGTGCCAGCAGCCAGACAGCGACTATGAACACTGAAGCTTTCTTT. Translating it yields CASSQTATMNTEAFF.

The V and J genes are TRBV4-2 and TRBJ2-7; weak D call: TRBD1 (5 bases). The CDR3 has 16 amino acids. V shed 7 bases and J shed 2 bases, with 21 bases lying between them. Per germline, CDR1 LGHNA and CDR2 YNFKEQ. This CDR3 is CASTKREAGPTYEQYF. CDR3 sequence (DNA): TGTGCCAGCACTAAAAGGGAAGCAGGGCCCACCTACGAGCAGTACTTC.

The chain links TRBV5-1 to TRBJ1-1; 11 bases are shared with TRBD1. The CDR3 length is 17 residues. V lost 4 bases and J lost 3; bases outside the gene matches: 11. The germline V gene has CDR1 SGHRS and CDR2 YFSETQ. The CDR3 loop reads CASSKGQGGPADTEAFF. CDR3 nucleotides: TGCGCCAGCAGCAAGGGACAGGGGGGCCCGGCGGACACTGAAGCTTTCTTT.

This clone appeared a single time. The chain joins TRBV5-4 to TRBJ1-6; D is uncertain. This CDR3 has 13 residues. Germline V lookup: CDR1 SGHNT, CDR2 YYREEE (reference sequence). Between the trimmed V and J ends, which lost 5 bases and 9 bases, there was a span of 12 bases. CDR3 loop: CASRRADGSPLHF. The CDR3 region has the DNA TGTGCCAGCAGGAGGGCTGATGGTTCACCCCTCCACTTT. Variable domain in full (rest from reference TRBV5-4 and TRBJ1-6): ETGVTQSPTHLIKTRGQQVTLRCSSQSGHNTVSWYQQALGQGPQFIFQYYREEENGRGNFPPRFSGLQFPNYSSELNVNALELDDSALYLCASRRADGSPLHFGNGTRLTVT.